The 3 T cell receptor beta chains in this list originate from one sample, sequenced in a study of cytomegalovirus exposure and HLA in healthy donors. The PCR was carried out with 60 Vbeta primers and 13 Jbeta primers. The data were produced by immunoSEQ multiplex PCR, yet TCRdb's version contains in-frame clones alone and is incomplete. The repertoire consists of 90,000 to 150,000 clones, with roughly 65% occurring once and the leading ten covering 9% to 10%. Sample: PBMCs. These receptors originate from a man aged 40-50 years in good health and CMV-seropositive.

The chain uses TRBV9 and TRBJ2-2; TRBD1 agrees at 7 bases. The length of the CDR3 is 15 residues. Germline trimming cut 4 bases from V and 0 bases from J; bases unmatched to any gene: 3. Germline V gene lookup returns CDR1 SGDLS and CDR2 YYNGEE. Here the CDR3 reads CASSLTGPNTGELFF. The CDR3 DNA reads as TGTGCCAGCAGCTTGACAGGGCCGAACACCGGGGAGCTGTTTTTT.

This chain links TRBV18 with TRBJ1-5, with unresolved D. Trimming shortened V by 2 bases and J by 1 base, and 6 bases separated the two germline ends. The CDR3 loop spans 14 amino acids. The germline V gene has CDR1 KGHSH and CDR2 LQKENI. The DNA of the CDR3 is TGTGCCAGCTCACCAGGGGAGAGCAATCAGCCCCAGCATTTT. Encoded protein: CASSPGESNQPQHF.

This clone showed up just a few times. The gene calls are TRBV5-1 and TRBJ2-7, with 8 bases aligning to TRBD1. From germline, CDR1 is SGHRS and CDR2 YFSETQ. With 3 bases clipped from V and 5 bases from J, the junction kept 4 bases outside the gene matches. CDR3 length: 13 residues. The CDR3, as DNA: TGCGCCAGCAGCTACGGACAGGGCGACGAGCAGTACTTC. As protein: CASSYGQGDEQYF.